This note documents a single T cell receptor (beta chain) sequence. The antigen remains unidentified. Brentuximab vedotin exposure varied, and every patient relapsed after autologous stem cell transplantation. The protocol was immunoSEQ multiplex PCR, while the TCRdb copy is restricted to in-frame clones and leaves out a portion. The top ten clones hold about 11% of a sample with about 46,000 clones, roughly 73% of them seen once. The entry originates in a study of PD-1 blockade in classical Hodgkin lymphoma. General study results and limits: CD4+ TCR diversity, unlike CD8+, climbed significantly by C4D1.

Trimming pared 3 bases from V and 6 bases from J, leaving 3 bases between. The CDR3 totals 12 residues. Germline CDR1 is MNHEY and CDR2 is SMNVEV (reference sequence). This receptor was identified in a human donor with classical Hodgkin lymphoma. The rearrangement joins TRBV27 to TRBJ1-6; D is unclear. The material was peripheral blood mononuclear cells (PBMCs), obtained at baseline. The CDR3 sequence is CASSFFNSPLHF. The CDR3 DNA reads TGTGCCAGCAGTTTTTTTAATTCACCCCTCCACTTT.